This T cell receptor (beta chain) was recovered during a study of siplizumab effects on memory and regulatory T cells. The J segment lost 3 bases and the V segment lost 5 bases, leaving 7 bases of the junction unmatched. CDR1 is SGHVS and CDR2 is FQNEAQ in the germline V gene. This CDR3 region has 15 residues. Assay used: immunoSEQ multiplex PCR; TCRdb lists only in-frame clones, some missing. The sample carries 90,000 to 120,000 clones, over 90% recorded once. The sequencing sample was made of Tregs sorted from blood. The TCR originated in a human donor in good health. The chain couples TRBV7-8 to TRBJ2-7, with 10 bases identical to TRBD1. Here the CDR3 DNA reads TGTGCCAGCAGCACGTCCGGGACAGGGGTCTACGAGCAGTACTTC. Amino acids: CASSTSGTGVYEQYF.